These 7 T cell receptor beta chains were all obtained from the same sample, sequenced in a study of type 1 regulatory T cells. MiXCR was run by TCRdb on the reads, yielding one entry per CDR3 protein. In the table there are tens of thousands of distinct CDR3 sequences, less than 65% of which are singletons. Their antigens remain unidentified. Sequences were obtained from cultured non-Tr1 T cells, either the whole culture or a sorted T cell fraction (not recorded which). The origin of the receptors is a human donor in good health.

The rearrangement links TRBV7-2 to TRBJ2-3, with no clear D. The germline gives CDR1 SGHTA, CDR2 FQGNSA. Trimming removed 2 bases at V and 0 bases at J, with 12 bases between. The CDR3 sequence is 16 residues long. CDR3: CASSLNSPLSTDTQYF. In DNA form, the CDR3 reads TGTGCCAGCAGCTTAAACTCCCCGCTAAGCACAGATACGCAGTATTTT.

The chain has TRBV4-1 and TRBJ2-3; 14 bases line up with TRBD2. Germline CDR1 MGHRA, CDR2 YSYEKL. V lost 2 bases and J lost 7; bases outside the gene matches: 8. The CDR3 is made up of 17 amino acids. Here the CDR3 DNA reads TGCGCCAGCAGCCAATCCGGGACTAGCGGGAGAGGGAATACGCAGTATTTT. This translates into CASSQSGTSGRGNTQYF.

V gene TRBV7-9 combines with J gene TRBJ2-1; possibly TRBD2 for D (5 bases). V gave up 3 bases and J gave up 1 base, with 22 bases separating them. Germline values: CDR1 SEHNR, CDR2 FQNEAQ (reference sequence). The CDR3 has 19 residues. In DNA form, the CDR3 reads TGTGCCAGCAGCTTTCCTTACGGGGTGGTAGTAAGGTCCTACAATGAGCAGTTCTTC. Encoded protein: CASSFPYGVVVRSYNEQFF.

V gene TRBV2 combines with J gene TRBJ2-5; D possibly matches TRBD1 or TRBD2 (5 bases each). V lost 8 bases and J lost 2, with 9 bases in between. From germline, CDR1 is SNHLY and CDR2 FYNNEI. CDR3 length: 12 residues. CDR3 nucleotide sequence: TGTGCCAGCGGGGGTTATCAAGAGACCCAGTACTTC. Translating it yields CASGGYQETQYF.

This clonotype was detected a few times. The DNA for the CDR3 is TGTGCCAGCAAAACAGGGGGCGGTCTCACCGGGGAGCTGTTTTTT. Amino acids: CASKTGGGLTGELFF. The V gene is TRBV6-5, the J gene TRBJ2-2, with 9 bases that match TRBD1. CDR1 is MNHEY and CDR2 is SVGAGI in the germline V gene. The trim removed 7 bases at V and 4 bases at J, leaving 7 bases unmatched. CDR3 length: 15 residues.

The chain couples TRBV11-2 to TRBJ2-7; 7 nucleotides agree with TRBD1. CDR1 and CDR2 (germline): SGHAT, FQNNGV. The trim removed 5 bases at V and 9 bases at J, leaving 10 bases unmatched. There are 13 residues in the CDR3. The CDR3 here is CASSLPRGLGQYF. CDR3 DNA sequence: TGTGCCAGCAGCCTCCCTAGGGGGCTCGGGCAGTACTTC.

The rearrangement links TRBV27 to TRBJ2-5; 8 bases map to TRBD2. The CDR3 has 17 amino acids. Looked up from germline, CDR1 is MNHEY and CDR2 is SMNVEV (reference sequence). V gave up 9 bases and J gave up 5 bases; unmatched junction bases: 20. The CDR3 DNA is TGTGCCAGACCCGGGAGGGAATTCCAGGGGAGGAAGGAGACCCAGTACTTC. As protein: CARPGREFQGRKETQYF.